Here is one T cell receptor beta chain with its context. Its matching antigen is unknown. Every diagnosis used clinical symptoms, serum thyroxine and TRAb, thyroid ultrasound and orbital computed tomography. Germline V gene sequence: CDR1 LGHNA, CDR2 YNFKEQ. This CDR3 has 16 amino acids. The V end was cut by 4 bases, the J end by 0 bases, with 15 bases between. This specimen comes from a study of T cells in Graves' hyperthyroidism and ophthalmopathy. Looking at the study overall: Peripheral blood was drawn at first diagnosis, prior to all treatment.

Template material for amplifying TCR beta CDR3 regions consisted of RNA transcripts. HTBI primers drove first-round RT-PCR of the TCR CDR3. TCRdb ran MiXCR on the multiplex PCR reads and lists one entry per CDR3 protein. The sample records hundreds of thousands of distinct CDR3 sequences, just under 20% being singletons. Study outcomes and limitations: The blood repertoire included most of the expanded thyroid clonotypes above 0.001. For ophthalmopathy, model prediction preceded onset by a median around 7 months.

Sequencing used blood. The clonotype originates from a man aged 35 to 55 with Graves' ophthalmopathy. The V and J genes are TRBV4-2 and TRBJ1-1; D remains unclear. The CDR3 bases are TGTGCCAGCAGCCCCCGTCCGGCTCCCCTGAACACTGAAGCTTTCTTT. Its translation is CASSPRPAPLNTEAFF.